Each of the 28 T cell receptor beta chains below was sequenced from the same sample in a study of regulatory T cells in long-lasting Graves disease. CDR3 regions were amplified by Arm-PCR using iRepertoire HTBI primers to build TCR beta libraries. TCRdb analysed the multiplex PCR reads with MiXCR anew, one entry per CDR3 protein. The table has under 450,000 distinct CDR3 sequences, roughly 20% seen once. Regarding time point: persistent/refractory GD, antithyroid drugs over 5 years with positive TRAb. Following extraction of RNA from PBMCs, that RNA was used to make the TCR library. The specimen was peripheral blood mononuclear cells (PBMCs), collected when the disease was refractory, from a patient treated with antithyroid drugs. Receptor source: a woman between 35 and 50 years old with Graves disease.

In its sample, this clonotype was seen a few times. The V call is TRBV10-2, the J call TRBJ2-1; TRBD2 agrees at 9 bases. With 6 bases clipped from V and 2 bases from J, the junction kept 5 bases outside the gene matches. The CDR3 spans 15 residues. Germline V gene sequence: CDR1 WSHSY, CDR2 SAAADI. CDR3 sequence: CASSLAGEAYNEQFF. DNA for the CDR3: TGCGCCAGCAGCTTAGCGGGAGAGGCCTACAATGAGCAGTTCTTC.

The V gene is TRBV5-1, the J gene TRBJ2-5, with D possibly being TRBD1 or TRBD2 (5 bases each). Germline CDR1 SGHRS, CDR2 YFSETQ. Trimming stripped 0 bases from V and 1 base from J, with 10 bases between. This CDR3 spans 15 amino acids. The CDR3 DNA is TGCGCCAGCAGCTTGGGGGGGTTTATCCAAGAGACCCAGTACTTC. Its translation is CASSLGGFIQETQYF.

Many counts were recorded for this clonotype. The genes are TRBV11-2 and TRBJ2-7; 8 bases fit TRBD1. The V gene's germline CDR1 is SGHAT and CDR2 FQNNGV. The CDR3 runs 14 residues. With 5 bases clipped from V and 0 bases from J, the junction kept 3 bases outside the gene matches. CDR3: CASSDRGYSYEQYF. DNA of the CDR3: TGTGCCAGCAGCGACAGGGGTTACTCCTACGAGCAGTACTTC.

This clonotype was counted many times. V gene TRBV28 combines with J gene TRBJ2-7; 10 bases are shared with TRBD2. The CDR3 spans 14 residues. Germline V lookup: CDR1 MDHEN, CDR2 SYDVKM. The V and J ends lost 4 bases and 3 bases, in that order; junction bases with no gene match: 3. The CDR3 sequence: CASSSSGSGYEQYF. DNA of the CDR3: TGTGCCAGCAGTTCTAGCGGGAGCGGCTACGAGCAGTACTTC.

This clonotype was seen only a few times. CDR3 in amino acids: CASSEDGSSGNTIYF. CDR3 nucleotide sequence: TGTGCCAGCAGCGAAGACGGTTCCTCTGGAAACACCATATATTTT. The chain carries TRBV7-3 and TRBJ1-3; D gene unclear. The ends were cut back, 5 bases at V and 0 bases at J, with 11 bases in the middle. This CDR3 contains 15 residues. CDR1 and CDR2 from the germline V gene are SGHTA and FQGTGA.

This clonotype was counted many times. The chain carries TRBV24-1 and TRBJ2-7; 7 bases map to TRBD1. Germline CDR1 KGHDR, CDR2 SFDVKD. The CDR3 length is 13 residues. The junction had 9 bases not matched to a gene; V was cut back by 9 bases and J by 5 bases. The CDR3 loop is CATSTGFRDEQYF. CDR3 DNA sequence: TGTGCCACCTCGACAGGGTTTAGAGACGAGCAGTACTTC.

This clonotype showed up just a few times. This chain links TRBV14 with TRBJ2-7, with D possibly TRBD2 on 6 matching bases. Germline CDR1 SGHDN, CDR2 FVKESK. The V end was cut by 5 bases, the J end by 3 bases, with 11 bases between. The CDR3 runs 13 residues. The CDR3 loop is CASSAYSGYEQYF. In nucleotides, the CDR3 is TGTGCCAGCAGCGCTTATAGCGGCTACGAGCAGTACTTC.

The V and J genes are TRBV11-2 and TRBJ2-7; 11 bases fit TRBD2. The J segment lost 5 bases and the V segment lost 4 bases, leaving 10 bases of the junction unmatched. The length of the CDR3 is 16 residues. From germline, CDR1 is SGHAT and CDR2 FQNNGV. In nucleotides, the CDR3 is TGTGCCAGCAGCTCGTTAACTAGCGGGAGCGAAAACGAGCAGTACTTC. Translating gives CASSSLTSGSENEQYF.

The V gene is TRBV6-1, the J gene TRBJ1-5; D is unresolved. The length of the CDR3 is 16 residues. The V and J ends lost 4 bases and 0 bases respectively, with 13 bases between them. Germline V CDR1 and CDR2: MNHNS, SASEGT. The CDR3 loop is CASSGPGTDSNQPQHF. The CDR3 nucleotides read TGTGCCAGCAGTGGCCCCGGCACAGATAGCAATCAGCCCCAGCATTTT.

This clonotype was observed at least ten times. This rearrangement joins TRBV20-1 to TRBJ2-2; perhaps TRBD1 as D (7 bases). From germline, CDR1 is DFQATT and CDR2 SNEGSKA (reference sequence). V lost 5 bases and J lost 6, with 19 bases in between. The CDR3 is 15 amino acids. CDR3 loop: CSASRQGGLAGELFF. As DNA, the CDR3 is TGCAGTGCTTCTCGACAGGGAGGTTTGGCCGGGGAGCTGTTTTTT.

Ten or more counts support this clonotype. The J gene is TRBJ1-6, the V gene TRBV28; 9 bases fit TRBD1. The V and J ends lost 7 bases and 7 bases, in that order; junction bases with no gene match: 8. The length of the CDR3 is 15 residues. Germline V CDR1 and CDR2: MDHEN, SYDVKM. CDR3 loop: CASISGTGWNSPLHF. The DNA of the CDR3 is TGTGCCAGCATTTCCGGGACAGGGTGGAATTCACCCCTCCACTTT.

This chain uses TRBV28 with TRBJ2-5, with 10 bases lining up with TRBD2. Germline CDR1 MDHEN, CDR2 SYDVKM. The junction had 12 bases not matched to a gene; V was cut back by 6 bases and J by 5 bases. The CDR3 length is 16 residues. The DNA for the CDR3 is TGTGCCAGCAGCCAAGCCGCTAGCGGGAGCTGGGAGACCCAGTACTTC. This codes for CASSQAASGSWETQYF. The full variable domain, completed using reference TRBV28 and TRBJ2-5, is DVKVTQSSRYLVKRTGEKVFLECVQDMDHENMFWYRQDPGLGLRLIYFSYDVKMKEKGDIPEGYSVSREKKERFSLILESASTNQTSMYLCASSQAASGSWETQYFGPGTRLLVL.

In this sample, this clonotype turned up many times. CDR3 nucleotide sequence: TGTGCCAGCAGAGAACCTTTAGGGACAGCGACTAACTATGGCTACACCTTC. Translation: CASREPLGTATNYGYTF. This chain uses TRBV6-1 with TRBJ1-2; 7 bases line up with TRBD1. CDR1 and CDR2 (germline): MNHNS, SASEGT. The V gene end was trimmed by 6 bases and the J gene end by 0 bases; junction bases not matched to a gene: 13. The CDR3 consists of 17 residues.

This clonotype was observed a handful of times. The chain combines TRBV9 with TRBJ1-1; maybe TRBD1 (5 bases). The V end was cut by 0 bases, the J end by 6 bases, with 12 bases between. The CDR3 totals 14 residues. Looked up from germline, CDR1 is SGDLS and CDR2 is YYNGEE. CDR3 sequence reads: CASSVGDGLAEAFF. CDR3 in DNA: TGTGCCAGCAGCGTAGGGGACGGTCTCGCTGAAGCTTTCTTT.

The sample holds many counts of this clonotype. The chain links TRBV28 to TRBJ1-1, with no clear D. Germline V gene lookup returns CDR1 MDHEN and CDR2 SYDVKM. V was shortened by 1 base and J by 11 bases, with 14 bases between the two germline ends. The CDR3 runs to 13 residues. The CDR3 DNA reads TGTGCCAGCAGTTTATCGGGCCCCCAGAGGGCTTTCTTT. As protein: CASSLSGPQRAFF.

Many counts were recorded for this clonotype. The J gene is TRBJ1-2, the V gene TRBV2; 9 bases are shared with TRBD1. The CDR3 sequence is 13 residues long. J lost 7 bases, V lost 5 bases, and 5 bases had no gene match. Per the germline V gene, CDR1 is SNHLY and CDR2 is FYNNEI. The CDR3 protein is CASSPTGGSGYTF. CDR3 in DNA: TGTGCCAGCAGTCCAACAGGGGGCAGTGGCTACACCTTC.

This clonotype has at least ten counts. The chain has TRBV20-1 and TRBJ1-2, with 9 nucleotides matching TRBD1. This CDR3 is built from 10 residues. With V trimmed by 8 bases and J by 8 bases, 3 bases remained unmatched. CDR1 DFQATT and CDR2 SNEGSKA come from the germline V gene (reference sequence). CDR3 region: CSRTGEGYTF. As DNA, the CDR3 is TGCAGTCGGACAGGGGAAGGCTACACCTTC.

The V and J genes are TRBV29-1 and TRBJ2-3; maybe TRBD2 (6 bases). The CDR3 runs to 15 residues. V lost 4 bases, J lost 3 bases, and 17 bases lay in between. CDR1 is SQVTM, CDR2 ANQGSEA, per germline. Written as DNA, the CDR3 is TGCAGCGTTGCCCGGGACTCCGGAGAAACAGATACGCAGTATTTT. Protein sequence: CSVARDSGETDTQYF.

Only a few counts were recorded for this clonotype. V is TRBV30 and J is TRBJ2-5; 9 nucleotides align to TRBD2. Germline V lookup: CDR1 GTSNPN, CDR2 SVGIG (reference sequence). The ends lost 3 bases at V and 1 base at J; junction bases unmatched: 6. There are 15 residues in the CDR3. The CDR3 here is CAWRYGTSTQETQYF. The CDR3 DNA reads as TGTGCCTGGAGATACGGGACTAGCACCCAAGAGACCCAGTACTTC. The variable domain in full, completed from reference TRBV30 and TRBJ2-5, reads SQTIHQWPATLVQPVGSPLSLECTVEGTSNPNLYWYRQAAGRGLQLLFYSVGIGQISSEVPQNLSASRPQDRQFILSSKKLLLSDSGFYLCAWRYGTSTQETQYFGPGTRLLVL.

This clonotype was seen at least ten times. The chain is built from TRBV6-1 and TRBJ2-2; D possibly corresponds to TRBD1 (6 bases). V lost 11 bases, J lost 0 bases, and 16 bases lay in between. The CDR3 sequence is 15 residues long. The germline gives CDR1 MNHNS, CDR2 SASEGT. The CDR3, as DNA: TGTGCCGGCCATGGGGGCCCCTCGAACACCGGGGAGCTGTTTTTT. It is translated as CAGHGGPSNTGELFF.

Notes on this clonotype: Possible read error: a much larger clone is one base away. This chain joins TRBV6-5 and TRBJ1-1; unclear D gene. Germline lookup yields CDR1 MNHEY and CDR2 SVGAGI. The CDR3 has 13 residues. CDR3 region: CASSYSMVTEASF. The CDR3 nucleotides are TGTGCCAGCAGTTACTCGATGGTCACTGAAGCTTCCTTT.

Many counts were recorded for this clonotype. The chain employs TRBV6-1 and TRBJ1-4; D ambiguous. V gave up 3 bases and J gave up 6 bases, with 11 bases separating them. This CDR3 spans 14 amino acids. Germline loops: CDR1 MNHNS, CDR2 SASEGT. The DNA for the CDR3 is TGTGCCAGCAGTGATGGGAGGTTTGATGAAAAACTGTTTTTT. This sequence encodes CASSDGRFDEKLFF.

This clonotype was detected once. The rearrangement joins TRBV5-5 to TRBJ2-3; perhaps TRBD1 as D (6 bases). Germline assignment: CDR1 SGHKS and CDR2 YYEKEE (reference sequence). V was trimmed by 0 bases and J by 1 base, leaving 6 bases between them. CDR3 length: 14 residues. The CDR3 DNA reads as TGTGCCAGCAGCTTGGACAGGGGCACAGATACGCAGTATTTT. This translates into CASSLDRGTDTQYF.

This clonotype has at least ten counts. Here the CDR3 reads CASSFVRRRKTYGYTF. The CDR3 DNA reads TGTGCCAGCAGTTTTGTGCGTCGACGGAAAACCTATGGCTACACCTTC. This chain joins TRBV28 and TRBJ1-2; D is unclear. This CDR3 spans 16 amino acids. Germline assignment: CDR1 MDHEN and CDR2 SYDVKM. V lost 3 bases and J lost 4, with 18 bases in between.

The rearrangement joins TRBV15 to TRBJ2-1; TRBD2 agrees at 9 bases. The CDR3 sequence is 20 residues long. CDR1 and CDR2 from the germline V gene are LNHNV and YYDKDF (reference sequence). The J segment lost 9 bases and the V segment lost 0 bases, leaving 21 bases of the junction unmatched. The CDR3 nucleotides are TGTGCCACCAGCAGAGATGTACTAGAGAGCGGCAGCGGGAGGTCAAGTGAGCAGTTCTTC. Its translation: CATSRDVLESGSGRSSEQFF.

This clonotype was counted only a few times. The chain carries TRBV27 and TRBJ2-7; maybe TRBD1 (6 bases). The CDR3 has 15 amino acids. Germline-derived CDR1 and CDR2 are MNHEY and SMNVEV (reference sequence). The V gene lost 6 bases and the J gene lost 3 bases, with 18 bases spanning the gap. The CDR3 spells CASRFDRLLVYEQYF. The CDR3 DNA sequence: TGTGCCAGCAGATTTGACAGGCTTCTCGTCTACGAGCAGTACTTC.

This clonotype was seen many times. The gene calls are TRBV28 and TRBJ2-1; D uncertain. The CDR3 has 12 residues. Germline V gives CDR1 MDHEN, CDR2 SYDVKM. V lost 3 bases and J 12 bases, leaving 12 bases between the germline ends. As DNA, the CDR3 is TGTGCCAGCAGTTTGGTCCCGTTGGTGCAGTTCTTC. This sequence encodes CASSLVPLVQFF.

This chain uses TRBV7-9 with TRBJ1-2; D remains ambiguous. V was cut by 0 bases and J by 4 bases, with 3 bases left in between. There are 12 residues in the CDR3. In germline, CDR1 is SEHNR, CDR2 FQNEAQ (reference sequence). CDR3 sequence: CASSLALYGYTF. The CDR3 coding sequence is TGTGCCAGCAGCTTAGCGCTCTATGGCTACACCTTC.